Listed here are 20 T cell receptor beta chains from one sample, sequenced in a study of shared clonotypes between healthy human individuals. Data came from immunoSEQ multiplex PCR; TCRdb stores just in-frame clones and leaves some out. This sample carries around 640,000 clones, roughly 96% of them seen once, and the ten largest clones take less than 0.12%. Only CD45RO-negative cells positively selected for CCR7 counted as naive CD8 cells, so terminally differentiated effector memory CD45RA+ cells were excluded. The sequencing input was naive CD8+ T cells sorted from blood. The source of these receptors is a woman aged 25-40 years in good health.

The CDR3 DNA reads TGTGCCAGTAGTATGGGGGTTGGCTACGAGCAGTACTTC. Protein: CASSMGVGYEQYF. The V and J genes are TRBV19 and TRBJ2-7, with D possibly called TRBD1 or TRBD2 (5 bases each). The CDR3 loop spans 13 amino acids. V was clipped by 3 bases and J by 3 bases, with 9 bases between them. In germline, CDR1 is LNHDA, CDR2 SQIVND (reference sequence).

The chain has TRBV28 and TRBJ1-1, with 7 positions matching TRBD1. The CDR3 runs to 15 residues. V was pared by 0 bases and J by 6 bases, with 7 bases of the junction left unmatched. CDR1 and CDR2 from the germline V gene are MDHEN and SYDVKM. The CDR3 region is CASSLWGQPDAEAFF. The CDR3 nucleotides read TGTGCCAGCAGTTTATGGGGACAGCCGGACGCTGAAGCTTTCTTT. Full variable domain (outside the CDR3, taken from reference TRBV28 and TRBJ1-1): DVKVTQSSRYLVKRTGEKVFLECVQDMDHENMFWYRQDPGLGLRLIYFSYDVKMKEKGDIPEGYSVSREKKERFSLILESASTNQTSMYLCASSLWGQPDAEAFFGQGTRLTVV.

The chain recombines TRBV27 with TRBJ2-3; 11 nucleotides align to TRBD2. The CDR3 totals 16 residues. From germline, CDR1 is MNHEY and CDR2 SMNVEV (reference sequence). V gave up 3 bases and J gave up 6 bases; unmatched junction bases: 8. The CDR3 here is CASSFTSGSTTDTQYF. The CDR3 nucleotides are TGTGCCAGCAGTTTTACTAGCGGGAGTACTACGGATACGCAGTATTTT.

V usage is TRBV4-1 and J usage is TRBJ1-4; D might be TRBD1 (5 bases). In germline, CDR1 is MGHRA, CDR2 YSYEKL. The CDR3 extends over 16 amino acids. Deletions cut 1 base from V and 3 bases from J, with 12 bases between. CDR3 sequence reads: CASSQGTRAANEKLFF. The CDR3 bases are TGCGCCAGCAGCCAAGGGACACGGGCGGCTAATGAAAAACTGTTTTTT.

CDR3 DNA sequence: TGCGCCAGCAGCCGACTGACTAGCGGGGGTAGCACAGATACGCAGTATTTT. As protein: CASSRLTSGGSTDTQYF. This rearrangement joins TRBV4-1 to TRBJ2-3, with 12 bases aligning to TRBD2. The CDR3 totals 17 residues. J was trimmed by 0 bases and V by 4 bases; bases with no gene match: 5. Germline V gene lookup returns CDR1 MGHRA and CDR2 YSYEKL.

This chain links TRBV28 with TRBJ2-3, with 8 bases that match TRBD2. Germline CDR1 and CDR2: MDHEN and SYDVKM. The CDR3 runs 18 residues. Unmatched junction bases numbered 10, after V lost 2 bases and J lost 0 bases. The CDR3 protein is CASSLKEIGLASTDTQYF. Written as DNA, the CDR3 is TGTGCCAGCAGTTTAAAAGAGATCGGACTAGCTAGCACAGATACGCAGTATTTT.

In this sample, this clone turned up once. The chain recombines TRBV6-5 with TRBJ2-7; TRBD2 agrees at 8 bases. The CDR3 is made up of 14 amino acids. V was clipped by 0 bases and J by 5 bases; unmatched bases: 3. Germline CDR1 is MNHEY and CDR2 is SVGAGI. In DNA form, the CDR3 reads TGTGCCAGCAGTTACTCGAGCGGGAGTCACGAGCAGTACTTC. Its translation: CASSYSSGSHEQYF.

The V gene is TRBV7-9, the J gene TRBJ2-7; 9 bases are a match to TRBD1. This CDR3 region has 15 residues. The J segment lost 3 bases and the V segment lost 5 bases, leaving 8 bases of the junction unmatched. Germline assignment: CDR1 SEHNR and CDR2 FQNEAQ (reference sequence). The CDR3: CASSDRDRAIYEQYF. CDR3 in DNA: TGTGCCAGCAGCGACCGGGACAGGGCAATCTACGAGCAGTACTTC.

The CDR3 region has the DNA TGTGCCAGCAGTCTCGGGACAGGATTGGGCACCATATATTTT. It encodes CASSLGTGLGTIYF. This sequence joins TRBV28 and TRBJ1-3, with 8 bases lining up with TRBD1. The germline gives CDR1 MDHEN, CDR2 SYDVKM. V gave up 5 bases and J gave up 9 bases; unmatched junction bases: 9. The CDR3 is 14 residues long. The complete variable domain, with remaining parts taken from reference TRBV28 and TRBJ1-3, reads DVKVTQSSRYLVKRTGEKVFLECVQDMDHENMFWYRQDPGLGLRLIYFSYDVKMKEKGDIPEGYSVSREKKERFSLILESASTNQTSMYLCASSLGTGLGTIYFGEGSWLTVV.

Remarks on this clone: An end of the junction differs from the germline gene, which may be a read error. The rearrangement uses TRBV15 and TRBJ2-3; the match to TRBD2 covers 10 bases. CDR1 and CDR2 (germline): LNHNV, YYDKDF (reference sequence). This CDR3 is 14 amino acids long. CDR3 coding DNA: TGTGCCACCGGGCCTAGCGGGAGCATAGATACGCAGTATTTT. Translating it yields CATGPSGSIDTQYF.

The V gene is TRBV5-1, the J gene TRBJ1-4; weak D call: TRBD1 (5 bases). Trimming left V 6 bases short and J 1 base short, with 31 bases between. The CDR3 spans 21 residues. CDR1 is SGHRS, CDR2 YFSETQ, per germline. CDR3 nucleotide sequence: TGCGCCAGCACCCCCCCGACCGGCGGGGACTCGACAACGGGAACTAATGAAAAACTGTTTTTT. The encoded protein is CASTPPTGGDSTTGTNEKLFF.

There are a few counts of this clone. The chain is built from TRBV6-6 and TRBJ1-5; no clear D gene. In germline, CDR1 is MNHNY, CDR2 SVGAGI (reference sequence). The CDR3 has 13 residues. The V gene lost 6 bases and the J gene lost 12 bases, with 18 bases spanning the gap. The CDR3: CASSPREAMGQHF. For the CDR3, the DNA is TGTGCCAGCAGCCCACGGGAGGCGATGGGCCAGCATTTT.

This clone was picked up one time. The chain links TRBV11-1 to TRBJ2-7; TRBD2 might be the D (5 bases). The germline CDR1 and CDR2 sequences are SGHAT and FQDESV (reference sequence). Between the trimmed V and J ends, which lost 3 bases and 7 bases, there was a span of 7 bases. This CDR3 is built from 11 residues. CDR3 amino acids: CASSFSAEQYF. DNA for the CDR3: TGTGCCAGCAGCTTTAGCGCGGAGCAGTACTTC.

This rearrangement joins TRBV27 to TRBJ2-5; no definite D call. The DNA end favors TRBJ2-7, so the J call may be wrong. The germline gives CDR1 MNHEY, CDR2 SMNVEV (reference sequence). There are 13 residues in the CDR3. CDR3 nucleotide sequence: TGTGCCAGCAGTTTAGATAGCTACCACGAGCAGTACTTC. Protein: CASSLDSYHEQYF.

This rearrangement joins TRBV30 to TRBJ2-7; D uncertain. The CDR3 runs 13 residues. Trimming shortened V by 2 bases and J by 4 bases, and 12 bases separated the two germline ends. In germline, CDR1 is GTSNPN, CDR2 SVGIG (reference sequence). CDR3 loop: CAWSFGRNYEQYF. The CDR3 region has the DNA TGTGCCTGGAGTTTCGGCAGGAATTACGAGCAGTACTTC.

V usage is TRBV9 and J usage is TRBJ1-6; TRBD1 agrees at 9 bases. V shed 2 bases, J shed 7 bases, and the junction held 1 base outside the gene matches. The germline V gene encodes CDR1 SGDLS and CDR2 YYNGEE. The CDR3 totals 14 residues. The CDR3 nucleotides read TGTGCCAGCAGCGTGGGGACAGGGAATTCACCCCTCCACTTT. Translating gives CASSVGTGNSPLHF.

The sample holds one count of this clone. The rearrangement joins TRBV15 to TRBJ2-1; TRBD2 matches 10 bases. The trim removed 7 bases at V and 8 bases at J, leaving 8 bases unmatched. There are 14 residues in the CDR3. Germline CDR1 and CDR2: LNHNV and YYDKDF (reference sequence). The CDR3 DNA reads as TGTGCCACCACTGTTCTAGCGGGAGTACATGAGCAGTTCTTC. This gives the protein CATTVLAGVHEQFF.

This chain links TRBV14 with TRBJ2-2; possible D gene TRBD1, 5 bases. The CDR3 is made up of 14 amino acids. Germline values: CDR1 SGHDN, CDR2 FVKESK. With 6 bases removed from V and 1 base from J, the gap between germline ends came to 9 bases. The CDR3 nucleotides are TGTGCCAGCAGACCCACAGGGAACACCGGGGAGCTGTTTTTT. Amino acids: CASRPTGNTGELFF.

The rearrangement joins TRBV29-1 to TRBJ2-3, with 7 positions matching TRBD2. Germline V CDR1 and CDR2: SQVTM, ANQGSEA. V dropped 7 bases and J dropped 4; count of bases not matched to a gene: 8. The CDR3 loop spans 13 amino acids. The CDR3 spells CSAQRDGSDTQYF. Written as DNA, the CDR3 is TGCAGCGCACAGCGGGATGGGTCAGATACGCAGTATTTT.

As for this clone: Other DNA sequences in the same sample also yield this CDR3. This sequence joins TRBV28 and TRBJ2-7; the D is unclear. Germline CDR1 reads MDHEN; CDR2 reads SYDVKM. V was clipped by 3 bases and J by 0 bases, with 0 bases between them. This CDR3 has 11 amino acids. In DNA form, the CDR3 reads TGTGCCAGCAGTTTCTCCTACGAGCAGTACTTC. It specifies CASSFSYEQYF.